This T cell receptor beta chain derives from a study of shared clonotypes between healthy human individuals. Looking at the study overall: The plates for each donor numbered three CD4 naive, three CD4 memory, two CD8 naive and one CD8 memory.

General study results and limits: Memory subsets generally showed lower estimated richness than naive subsets. Rarefaction gave evidence that sorted-subset sequencing remained incomplete despite large depth.

V gave up 1 base and J gave up 5 bases, with 11 bases separating them. This CDR3 spans 14 amino acids. Germline V lookup: CDR1 SGHAT, CDR2 FQNNGV. Genomic DNA of every subset was divided equally among multiple immunoSEQ plates. Only in-frame clones appear in the TCRdb table, and some are missing; sequencing was by immunoSEQ multiplex PCR. The sample lists about 730,000 clones, around 70% seen once, with under 2% in the top ten. As concerns this clone: The antigen is unknown.

Material: memory CD4+ T cells sorted from blood. The sample's subset: CD45RA-negative fraction. The receptor's source is a woman aged 30 to 39 in good health. The V and J genes are TRBV11-2 and TRBJ2-5; D might be TRBD1 or TRBD2, each matching 5 bases. CDR3 protein: CASSLGGVSETQYF. The CDR3 DNA sequence: TGTGCCAGCAGCTTAGGAGGGGTTTCGGAGACCCAGTACTTC.